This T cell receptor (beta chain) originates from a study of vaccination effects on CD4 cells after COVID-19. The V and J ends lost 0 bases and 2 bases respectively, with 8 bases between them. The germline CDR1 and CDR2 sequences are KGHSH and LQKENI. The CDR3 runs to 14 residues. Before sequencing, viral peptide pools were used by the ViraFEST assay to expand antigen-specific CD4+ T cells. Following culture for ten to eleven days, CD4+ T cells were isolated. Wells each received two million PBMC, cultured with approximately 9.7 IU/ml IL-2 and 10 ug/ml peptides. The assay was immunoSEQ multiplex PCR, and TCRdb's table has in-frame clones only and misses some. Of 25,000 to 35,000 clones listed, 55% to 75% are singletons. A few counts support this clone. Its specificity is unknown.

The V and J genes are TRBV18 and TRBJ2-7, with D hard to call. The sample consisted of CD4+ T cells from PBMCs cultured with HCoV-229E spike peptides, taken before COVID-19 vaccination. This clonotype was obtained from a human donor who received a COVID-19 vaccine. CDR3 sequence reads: CASSPPARTYEQYF. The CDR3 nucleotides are TGTGCCAGCTCACCACCGGCCAGGACCTACGAGCAGTACTTC.